This TCR beta chain was obtained from a study of cytomegalovirus exposure and HLA in healthy donors. Turning to the study itself: One earlier analysis, a look at approximately 190 million T cells, found some 100 million unique TCR beta sequences. Findings of the study overall: The classifier, whose performance was assessed in both the original and validation cohorts, reportedly diagnosed cytomegalovirus status with high specificity and sensitivity. Roughly uniform depth of sequencing across donors was assumed in presence/absence analyses. Listed as cytomegalovirus-associated were 164 TCR beta chains.

The PCR employed 60 Vbeta primers together with 13 Jbeta primers. Repertoires were generated with immunoSEQ multiplex PCR, while TCRdb's copy carries only in-frame clones and drops some. The sample records about 120,000 clones, around four fifths being singletons. Trimming pared 6 bases from V and 6 bases from J, leaving 11 bases between. Germline-derived CDR1 and CDR2 are SGHDT and YYEEEE. The CDR3 spans 12 residues. Comments on this clone: Its antigen is currently unknown.

Sequenced sample: PBMCs. This TCR derives from a man aged 35-49 years in good health and CMV-seronegative. The gene calls are TRBV5-6 and TRBJ2-3; a possible D gene is TRBD1 (8 bases). As DNA, the CDR3 is TGTGCCAGCAACAGGGGGGGCGATACGCAGTATTTT. Its translation: CASNRGGDTQYF.